Below, 5 T cell receptor beta chains from the same sample are listed, as sequenced in a study of CD8 T cells in ankylosing spondylitis. TCRdb re-called the 5' RACE reads with MiXCR, one entry per CDR3 protein. The table has some 180,000 distinct CDR3 sequences, around a sixth seen once. Sequencing was performed on blood, either unsorted or a sorted T cell fraction (not recorded which). The receptors were sampled from a male donor under 30 with ankylosing spondylitis or in good health (not recorded which).

This clonotype was observed many times. The rearrangement joins TRBV30 to TRBJ2-1; TRBD1 agrees at 9 bases. This CDR3 contains 16 residues. The V gene's germline CDR1 is GTSNPN and CDR2 SVGIG (reference sequence). Trimming removed 6 bases from V and 9 bases from J; junction bases left unmatched: 18. DNA of the CDR3: TGTGCCTGCTCACCCACCGGGACAGGGAAATACGGTGAGCAGTTCTTC. This gives the protein CACSPTGTGKYGEQFF.

This clonotype was seen ten or more times. CDR3 nucleotides: TGCAGTGCTAGCGTGTCGGGGCAAGTTACGCAGTATTTT. Its translation: CSASVSGQVTQYF. The chain carries TRBV20-1 and TRBJ2-3, with D possibly called TRBD1 or TRBD2 (5 bases each). Germline-derived CDR1 and CDR2 are DFQATT and SNEGSKA (reference sequence). CDR3 length: 13 amino acids. V was cut by 3 bases and J by 8 bases, with 15 bases left in between.

This clonotype was seen ten or more times. This sequence joins TRBV12-3 or TRBV12-4 and TRBJ2-5, with D possibly TRBD1 on 7 matching bases. The CDR3 runs to 14 residues. Trimming stripped 5 bases from V and 1 base from J, with 11 bases between. The chain's CDR3 is CASSPGGLQETQYF. The CDR3 bases are TGTGCCAGCAGTCCAGGGGGGCTCCAAGAGACCCAGTACTTC.

At least ten counts were recorded for this clonotype. The V call is TRBV28, the J call TRBJ1-1, with a tentative D call TRBD1 (6 bases). CDR3 length: 14 residues. Between the trimmed V and J ends, which lost 5 bases and 4 bases, there was a span of 14 bases. Germline loops: CDR1 MDHEN, CDR2 SYDVKM. In DNA form, the CDR3 reads TGTGCCAGCAGTCGTGGGGGCGTCGGCACTGAAGCTTTCTTT. Translation: CASSRGGVGTEAFF.

CDR3 bases: TGCAGCGTTAACCGGGACAGCTACAATGAGCAGTTCTTC. Translation gives CSVNRDSYNEQFF. The chain carries TRBV29-1 and TRBJ2-1, with 7 bases fitting TRBD1. The CDR3 runs to 13 residues. The germline V gene has CDR1 SQVTM and CDR2 ANQGSEA. With 5 bases clipped from V and 3 bases from J, the junction kept 4 bases outside the gene matches.